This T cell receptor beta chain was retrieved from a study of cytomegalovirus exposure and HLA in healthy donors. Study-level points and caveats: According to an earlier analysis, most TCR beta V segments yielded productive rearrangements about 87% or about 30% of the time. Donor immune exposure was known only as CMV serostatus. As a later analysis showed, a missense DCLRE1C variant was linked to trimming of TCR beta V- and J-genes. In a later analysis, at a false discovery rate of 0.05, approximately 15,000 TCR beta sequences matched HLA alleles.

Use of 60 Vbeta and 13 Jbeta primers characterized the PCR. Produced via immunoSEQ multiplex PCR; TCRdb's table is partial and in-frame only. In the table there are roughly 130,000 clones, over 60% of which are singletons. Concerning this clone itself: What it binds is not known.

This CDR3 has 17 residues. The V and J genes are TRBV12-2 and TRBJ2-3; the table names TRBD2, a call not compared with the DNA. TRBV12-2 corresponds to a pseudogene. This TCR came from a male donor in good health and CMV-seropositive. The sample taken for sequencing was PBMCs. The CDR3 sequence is CASRLAGAGTCTDTQYF. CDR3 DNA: TGTGCAAGTCGCTTAGCGGGAGCGGGGACCTGCACAGATACGCAGTATTTT.